A selection of T cell receptor beta chains follows, all from one sample in a study of cytomegalovirus exposure and HLA in healthy donors. TCRdb's table, derived via immunoSEQ multiplex PCR, lists solely in-frame clones and lacks some. The profile covers 150,000 to 200,000 clones, with roughly 70% appearing a single time and about 1.4% taken by the ten largest. The sequenced sample was PBMCs. All receptors derive from a girl aged 10-17 years in good health and CMV-seronegative. The CDR3 runs from the conserved cysteine through the conserved F or W. The D gene is left open where the match is weak. Only some rows state a clone size, as once, few, many or a class for expanded clones.

v_gene: TRBV29-1
abundance: .
d_gene: .
j_gene: TRBJ1-1
CDR3nt: TGCAGCGTTGAAGAAATCCGGCTCAGGGACACTGAAGCTTTCTTT
CDR3aa: CSVEEIRLRDTEAFF

v_gene: TRBV4-2
abundance: few
d_gene: .
j_gene: TRBJ1-5
CDR3nt: TGTGCCAGCAGCCATAATAGAAATCAGCCCCAGCATTTT
CDR3aa: CASSHNRNQPQHF

v_gene: TRBV7-9
abundance: .
d_gene: TRBD1
j_gene: TRBJ1-2
CDR3nt: TGTGCCAGCAGCCCTGGACAGGGACGTCGTGGCTACACCTTC
CDR3aa: CASSPGQGRRGYTF

v_gene: TRBV5-6
abundance: .
d_gene: .
j_gene: TRBJ1-2
CDR3nt: TGTGCCAGCAGCTTGGCCACGGGTGGCTACACCTTC
CDR3aa: CASSLATGGYTF

v_gene: TRBV5-1
abundance: .
d_gene: .
j_gene: TRBJ1-4
CDR3nt: TGCGCCAGCAGCGTTAGGGGGACCGATGAAAAACTGTTTTTT
CDR3aa: CASSVRGTDEKLFF

v_gene: TRBV7-7
abundance: .
d_gene: TRBD2
j_gene: TRBJ2-1
CDR3nt: TGTGCCAGCAGCTTTACTAGCGGGGGGGACAATGAGCAGTTCTTC
CDR3aa: CASSFTSGGDNEQFF

v_gene: TRBV4-2
abundance: .
d_gene: TRBD1
j_gene: TRBJ2-7
CDR3nt: TGTGCCAGCAGCCAAGCCGGGACAGGGGGCTACGAGCAGTACTTC
CDR3aa: CASSQAGTGGYEQYF

v_gene: TRBV20-1
abundance: .
d_gene: .
j_gene: TRBJ2-5
CDR3nt: TGCAGTGCTAGGGAGCAAGAGACCCAGTACTTC
CDR3aa: CSAREQETQYF

v_gene: TRBV23-1
abundance: .
d_gene: .
j_gene: TRBJ2-5
CDR3nt: TGCGCCAGCAGTCGGGCCCACGAGGAGACCCAGTACTTC
CDR3aa: CASSRAHEETQYF

v_gene: TRBV5-6
abundance: .
d_gene: .
j_gene: TRBJ2-5
CDR3nt: TGTGCCAGCAGCTTGGGTCGAGAGACCCAGTACTTC
CDR3aa: CASSLGRETQYF

v_gene: TRBV28
abundance: .
d_gene: .
j_gene: TRBJ1-2
CDR3nt: TGTGCCAGCAGGCCTCCTATAGATGGCTACACCTTC
CDR3aa: CASRPPIDGYTF

v_gene: TRBV6-5
abundance: .
d_gene: .
j_gene: TRBJ1-3
CDR3nt: TGTGCCAGCAGTTACTCGAGGGACTCTGGAAACACCATATATTTT
CDR3aa: CASSYSRDSGNTIYF

v_gene: TRBV5-6
abundance: .
d_gene: .
j_gene: TRBJ2-7
CDR3nt: TGTGCCAGCAGCTCAAGGCGTAGGGAGCGATACTACGAGCAGTACTTC
CDR3aa: CASSSRRRERYYEQYF

v_gene: TRBV10-3
abundance: once
d_gene: .
j_gene: TRBJ1-2
CDR3nt: TGTGCCATCACCGACCGACAGAATAACTATGGCTACACCTTC
CDR3aa: CAITDRQNNYGYTF

v_gene: TRBV7-9
abundance: .
d_gene: .
j_gene: TRBJ1-5
CDR3nt: TGTGCCAGCAGCTTAGGGGGGGGCAGCGACGAGCCCCAGCATTTT
CDR3aa: CASSLGGGSDEPQHF

v_gene: TRBV19
abundance: once
d_gene: .
j_gene: TRBJ1-2
CDR3nt: TGTGCCAGTAGTATAGGCGCGGGGAATGGCTACACCTTC
CDR3aa: CASSIGAGNGYTF

v_gene: TRBV6-6
abundance: few
d_gene: TRBD1
j_gene: TRBJ1-2
CDR3nt: TGTGCCAGCAGACTCGGGACAGGGGGCACCTATGGCTACACCTTC
CDR3aa: CASRLGTGGTYGYTF